This record concerns one T cell receptor (beta chain) sequence. Data came from immunoSEQ multiplex PCR; TCRdb stores just in-frame clones and leaves some out. This repertoire shows about 20,000 clones, just under 75% found once; its top ten account for 20% to 25%. Documented treatment: randomized to nivolumab then ipilimumab (arm A) or the reverse (arm B). This CDR3 has 14 amino acids. CDR1 SGDLS and CDR2 YYNGEE come from the germline V gene. The germline V and J ends were trimmed by 0 bases and 0 bases, with 6 bases remaining between them. This record belongs to a study of sequential checkpoint blockade in melanoma.

The receptor was derived from a human donor with melanoma. The sequencing used CD8+ T cells sorted from blood (inferred from file names), collected from a patient given nivolumab and ipilimumab in sequence. This chain joins TRBV9 and TRBJ1-2, with D unresolved. The CDR3 nucleotides are TGTGCCAGCAGCGTAGCTACGGCTAACTATGGCTACACCTTC. Protein: CASSVATANYGYTF.